The entry below describes one T cell receptor beta chain. The data are from a study of blood T cell repertoires in COVID-19. Study summary: Both acute and convalescent COVID-19 samples were obtained from the United States, Italy and Spain. The cDNA or gDNA used as material had been derived from T cells, B-cell-depleted T cells, or PBMCs.

CDR1 SGHTA and CDR2 FQGNSA come from the germline V gene. After removal of 2 bases from V and 1 base from J, the junction contained 1 base not matched to a gene. The CDR3 has 14 amino acids. Methods used by the authors: Amplification of reference gene primers provided the estimated nucleated cell counts. Some clones are missing from TCRdb's copy, which holds only in-frame ones; the method was immunoSEQ multiplex PCR. V and J calls and clone size are given by that table; D and trimming were obtained from the DNA. The sample has around 300,000 clones; roughly 87% are singletons. This chain uses TRBV7-2 with TRBJ1-1; 7 positions agree with TRBD1. The source of this sequence is a man in his late teens or twenties with active or convalescent COVID-19. Sequencing was carried out using peripheral blood. As DNA, the CDR3 is TGTGCCAGCAGCTTAACAGGGGCGAACACTGAAGCTTTCTTT. Translated, it gives CASSLTGANTEAFF.